The sequence of this T cell receptor beta chain was determined in a study of technical replicates of blood from several donors. Generated by immunoSEQ multiplex PCR, the TCRdb table keeps only in-frame clones and is missing some. The sample comprises some 68,000 clones, 95% to 96% of which are singletons, and roughly 0.24% rests with the top ten. The germline gives CDR1 SEHNR, CDR2 FQNEAQ (reference sequence). The CDR3 runs 13 residues. The ends were cut back, 2 bases at V and 8 bases at J, with 10 bases in the middle. The sequenced sample was T cells isolated from PBMCs. The chain carries TRBV7-9 and TRBJ2-1; D gene uncertain. The sequence came from a human donor in good health. The CDR3 loop reads CASSLSLSDEQFF. The CDR3 region has the DNA TGTGCCAGCAGCTTATCTCTAAGCGATGAGCAGTTCTTC.